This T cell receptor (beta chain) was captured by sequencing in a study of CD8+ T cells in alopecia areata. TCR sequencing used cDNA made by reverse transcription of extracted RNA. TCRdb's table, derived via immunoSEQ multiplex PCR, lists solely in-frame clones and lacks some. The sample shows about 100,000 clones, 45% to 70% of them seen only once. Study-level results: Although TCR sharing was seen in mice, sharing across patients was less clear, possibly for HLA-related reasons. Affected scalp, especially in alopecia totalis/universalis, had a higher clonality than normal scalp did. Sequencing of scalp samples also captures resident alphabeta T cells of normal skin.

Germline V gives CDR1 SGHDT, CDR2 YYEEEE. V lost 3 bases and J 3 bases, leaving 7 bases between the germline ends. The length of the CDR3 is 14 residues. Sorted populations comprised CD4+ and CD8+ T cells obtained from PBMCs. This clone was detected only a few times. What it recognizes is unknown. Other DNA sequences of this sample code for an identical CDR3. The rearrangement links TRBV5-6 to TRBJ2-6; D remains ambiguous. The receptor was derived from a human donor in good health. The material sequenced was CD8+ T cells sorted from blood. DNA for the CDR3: TGTGCCAGCAGCTCGGGTTATGGGGCCAACGTCCTGACTTTC. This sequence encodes CASSSGYGANVLTF.